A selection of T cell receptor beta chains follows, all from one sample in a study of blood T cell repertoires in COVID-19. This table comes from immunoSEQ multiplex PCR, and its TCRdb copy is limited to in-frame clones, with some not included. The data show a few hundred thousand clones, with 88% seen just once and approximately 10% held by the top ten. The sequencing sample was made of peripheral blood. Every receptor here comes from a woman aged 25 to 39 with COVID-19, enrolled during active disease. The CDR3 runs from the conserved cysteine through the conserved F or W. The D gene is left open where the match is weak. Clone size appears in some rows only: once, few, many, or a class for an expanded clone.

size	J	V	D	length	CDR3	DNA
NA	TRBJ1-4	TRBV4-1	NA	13	CASSPLPGEKLFF	TGCGCCAGCAGCCCCCTTCCGGGTGAAAAACTGTTTTTT
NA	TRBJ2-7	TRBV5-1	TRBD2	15	CASSLNLGTSASYYF	TGCGCCAGCAGCTTGAACCTCGGGACTAGCGCTTCGTACTACTTC
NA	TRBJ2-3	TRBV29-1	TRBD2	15	CSVVTSGVSTDTQYF	TGCAGCGTTGTGACTAGCGGGGTTAGCACAGATACGCAGTATTTT
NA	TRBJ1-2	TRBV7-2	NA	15	CASSLVPGANYGYTF	TGTGCCAGCAGCTTAGTTCCCGGAGCTAACTATGGCTACACCTTC
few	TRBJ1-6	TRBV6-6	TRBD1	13	CASSRDRNSPLHF	TGTGCCAGCAGCCGGGACAGAAATTCACCCCTCCACTTT
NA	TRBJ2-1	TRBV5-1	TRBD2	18	CASRHEVRASGRIDEQFF	TGCGCCAGCAGACACGAAGTAAGGGCTAGCGGGAGAATCGATGAGCAGTTCTTC
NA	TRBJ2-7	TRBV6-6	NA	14	CASSYAGRTYEQYF	TGTGCCAGCAGTTACGCGGGCCGGACCTACGAGCAGTACTTC
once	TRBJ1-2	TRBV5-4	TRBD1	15	CASSQLGTGIHGYTF	TGTGCCAGCAGCCAATTAGGGACAGGGATTCATGGCTACACCTTC
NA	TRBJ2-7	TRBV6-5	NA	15	CASSYEGGGSYEQYF	TGTGCCAGCAGTTACGAGGGAGGTGGTTCCTACGAGCAGTACTTC
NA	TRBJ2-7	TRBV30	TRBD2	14	CAWNPTSGRGEQYF	TGTGCCTGGAACCCGACTAGCGGGAGAGGCGAGCAGTACTTC
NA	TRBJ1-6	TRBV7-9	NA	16	CASSPPGQGTGSPLHF	TGTGCCAGCAGCCCTCCCGGCCAGGGGACGGGGTCACCCCTCCACTTT
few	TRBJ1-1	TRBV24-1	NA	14	CATSDQGGNTEAFF	TGTGCCACCAGTGACCAAGGGGGGAACACTGAAGCTTTCTTT
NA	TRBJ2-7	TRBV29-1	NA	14	CSVEEQGVGYEQYF	TGCAGCGTTGAGGAACAGGGAGTAGGCTACGAGCAGTACTTC
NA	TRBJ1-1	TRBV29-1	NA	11	CSVVRGPEAFF	TGCAGCGTTGTAAGGGGCCCTGAAGCTTTCTTT
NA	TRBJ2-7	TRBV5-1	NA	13	CASSLGELTEQYF	TGCGCCAGCAGCTTGGGGGAGCTGACCGAGCAGTACTTC
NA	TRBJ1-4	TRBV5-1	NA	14	CASSLSQLNEKLFF	TGCGCCAGCAGCTTGTCACAGCTTAATGAAAAACTGTTTTTT
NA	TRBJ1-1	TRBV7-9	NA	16	CASSLRWSREDTEAFF	TGTGCCAGCAGCTTAAGGTGGAGCAGGGAAGACACTGAAGCTTTCTTT
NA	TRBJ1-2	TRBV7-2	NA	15	CASSLAYGGGRGYTF	TGTGCCAGCAGCTTAGCCTACGGGGGGGGCCGTGGCTACACCTTC
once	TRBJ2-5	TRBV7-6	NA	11	CASSPQETQYF	TGTGCCAGCAGCCCTCAAGAGACCCAGTACTTC
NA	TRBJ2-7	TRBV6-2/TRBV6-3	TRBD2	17	CASSYPSRREVSYEQYF	TGTGCCAGCAGTTACCCCTCTCGGCGGGAGGTCTCCTACGAGCAGTACTTC
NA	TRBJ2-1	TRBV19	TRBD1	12	CASSKQGVEQFF	TGTGCCAGTAGTAAGCAGGGGGTTGAGCAGTTCTTC
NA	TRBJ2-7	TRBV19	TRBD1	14	CASSARTGVNEQYF	TGTGCCAGTAGTGCCAGGACAGGGGTTAACGAGCAGTACTTC
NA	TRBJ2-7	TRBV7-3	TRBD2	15	CASSPLAGVPYEQYF	TGTGCCAGCAGCCCCCTAGCGGGAGTTCCCTACGAGCAGTACTTC
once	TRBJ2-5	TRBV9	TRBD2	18	CASSVAVGIAGIQETQYF	TGTGCCAGCAGCGTAGCGGTCGGTATAGCGGGTATCCAAGAGACCCAGTACTTC
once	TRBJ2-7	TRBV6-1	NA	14	CASSDGVHSYEQYF	TGTGCCAGCAGTGACGGAGTCCACTCCTACGAGCAGTACTTC
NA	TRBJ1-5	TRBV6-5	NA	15	CASTPVRGSNQPQHF	TGTGCCAGCACTCCCGTCCGGGGGAGCAATCAGCCCCAGCATTTT
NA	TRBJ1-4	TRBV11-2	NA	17	CASSLLRGEGTNEKLFF	TGTGCCAGCAGCCTTCTCCGGGGGGAGGGGACTAATGAAAAACTGTTTTTT
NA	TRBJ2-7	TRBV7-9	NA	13	CASTRTSNYEQYF	TGTGCCAGCACCAGGACTTCAAACTACGAGCAGTACTTC
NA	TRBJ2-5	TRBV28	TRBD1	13	CASRGTGRETQYF	TGTGCCAGTAGAGGGACAGGACGAGAGACCCAGTACTTC
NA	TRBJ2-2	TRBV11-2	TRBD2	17	CASSLGGAGGRTGELFF	TGTGCCAGCAGCCTGGGGGGAGCGGGAGGGAGGACCGGGGAGCTGTTTTTT
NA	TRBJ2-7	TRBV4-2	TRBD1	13	CASSSYRGDEQYF	TGTGCCAGCAGCTCCTACAGGGGGGACGAGCAGTACTTC
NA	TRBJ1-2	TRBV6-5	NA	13	CASSYSPGYGYTF	TGTGCCAGCAGTTACTCCCCGGGGTATGGCTACACCTTC